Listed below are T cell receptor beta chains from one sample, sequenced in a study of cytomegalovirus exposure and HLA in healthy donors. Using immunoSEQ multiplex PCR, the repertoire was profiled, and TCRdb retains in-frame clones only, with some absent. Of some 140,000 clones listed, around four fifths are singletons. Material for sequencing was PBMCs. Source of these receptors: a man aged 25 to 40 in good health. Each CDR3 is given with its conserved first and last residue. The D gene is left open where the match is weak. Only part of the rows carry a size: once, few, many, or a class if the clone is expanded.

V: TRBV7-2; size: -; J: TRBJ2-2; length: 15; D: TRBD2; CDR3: CASSFAGGPTGELFF; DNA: TGTGCCAGCAGTTTCGCGGGAGGGCCAACCGGGGAGCTGTTTTTT
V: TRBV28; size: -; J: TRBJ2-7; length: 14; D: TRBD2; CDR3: CASSGPGTSYEQYF; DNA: TGTGCCAGCAGTGGACCCGGGACTAGCTACGAGCAGTACTTC
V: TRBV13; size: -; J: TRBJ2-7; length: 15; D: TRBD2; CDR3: CASSLGLAGDYEQYF; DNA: TGTGCCAGCAGCCTGGGTCTAGCGGGAGACTACGAGCAGTACTTC
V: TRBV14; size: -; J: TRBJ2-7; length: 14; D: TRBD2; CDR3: CASSPWGLVGEQYF; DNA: TGTGCCAGCAGCCCCTGGGGACTAGTTGGGGAGCAGTACTTC
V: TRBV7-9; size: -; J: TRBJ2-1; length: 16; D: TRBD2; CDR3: CASTASGLAAYNEQFF; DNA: TGTGCCAGCACCGCATCGGGGCTAGCGGCCTACAATGAGCAGTTCTTC
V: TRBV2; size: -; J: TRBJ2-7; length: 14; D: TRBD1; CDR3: CASHTGTGAYEQYF; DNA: TGTGCCAGCCATACCGGGACAGGCGCCTACGAGCAGTACTTC
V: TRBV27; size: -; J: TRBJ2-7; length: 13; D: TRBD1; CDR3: CASSPGTGGEKYF; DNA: TGTGCCAGCAGTCCCGGGACAGGGGGCGAGAAGTACTTC
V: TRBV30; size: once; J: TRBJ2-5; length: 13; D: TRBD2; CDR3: CAWTAGHQETQYF; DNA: TGTGCCTGGACAGCGGGACACCAAGAGACCCAGTACTTC
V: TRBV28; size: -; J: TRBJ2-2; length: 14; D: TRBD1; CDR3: CAITGQMNTGELFF; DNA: TGTGCCATTACGGGACAGATGAACACCGGGGAGCTGTTTTTT
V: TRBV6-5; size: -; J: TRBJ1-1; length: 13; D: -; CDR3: CASRLQGFTEAFF; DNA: TGTGCCAGCAGACTACAGGGTTTTACTGAAGCTTTCTTT
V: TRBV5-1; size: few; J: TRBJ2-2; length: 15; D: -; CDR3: CASSLDRAWGGELFF; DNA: TGCGCCAGCAGCTTGGACAGGGCGTGGGGCGGGGAGCTGTTTTTT
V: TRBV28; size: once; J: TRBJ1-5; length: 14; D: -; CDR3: CASSPRHSFQPQHF; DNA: TGTGCCAGCAGCCCCCGACATTCCTTTCAGCCCCAGCATTTT
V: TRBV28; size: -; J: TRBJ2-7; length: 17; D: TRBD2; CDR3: CASSLDSGSAGWYEQYF; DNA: TGTGCCAGCAGTTTGGATAGCGGGAGCGCCGGTTGGTACGAGCAGTACTTC
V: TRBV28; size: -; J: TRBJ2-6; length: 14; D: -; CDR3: CASSRLSGANVLTF; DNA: TGTGCCAGCAGTAGACTCTCTGGGGCCAACGTCCTGACTTTC
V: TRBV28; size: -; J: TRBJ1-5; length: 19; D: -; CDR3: CASRLLVGHSSPTNQPQHF; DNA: TGTGCCAGCAGACTGTTAGTCGGACATTCTAGTCCGACAAATCAGCCCCAGCATTTT
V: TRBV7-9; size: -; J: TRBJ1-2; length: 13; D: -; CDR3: CASSLSSGASYTF; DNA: TGTGCCAGCAGCTTATCGTCAGGGGCGAGCTACACCTTC
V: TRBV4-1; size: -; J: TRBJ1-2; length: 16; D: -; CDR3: CASSQTVKGRNYGYTF; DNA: TGCGCCAGCAGCCAAACAGTTAAAGGCAGGAACTATGGCTACACCTTC
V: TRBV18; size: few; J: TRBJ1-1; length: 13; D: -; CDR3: CASSPRRDTEAFF; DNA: TGTGCCAGCTCACCAAGACGGGACACTGAAGCTTTCTTT
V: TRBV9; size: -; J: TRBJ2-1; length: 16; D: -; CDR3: CASSVDGESSYNEQFF; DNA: TGTGCCAGCAGCGTAGACGGGGAGAGCTCCTACAATGAGCAGTTCTTC